This TCR beta chain was sequenced for a study of CD8+CD57+ T cells in acquired aplastic anemia. On the study more broadly: Isolated CD4+ and CD8+ cells, once sorted, yielded DNA averaging about 3.2 ug. Overall study findings and caveats: Patients had roughly 31 CD8+ CDR3 sequences in common with controls (the shared set).

The CDR3 has 17 residues. J was trimmed by 3 bases and V by 0 bases; bases with no gene match: 7. CDR1 is DFQATT, CDR2 SNEGSKA, per germline (reference sequence). CD8+CD57+ cell expansion had been shown by flow cytometry in patients chosen for sequencing. Regarding this clonotype: Its antigen remains unknown.

Genomic DNA, the template, was used for profiling of the TCR beta VDJ and CDR3. A single record per CDR3 protein comes from TCRdb applying MiXCR to the reads. This sample yields around 200,000 distinct CDR3 sequences, of which more than 60% are seen a single time; roughly 46% belongs to the top ten. The chain carries TRBV20-1 and TRBJ2-5; 13 bases match TRBD2. The receptor was isolated from a human donor with aplastic anemia. Sequenced: sorted CD4+, CD8+, or CD8+CD57+ T cells (not recorded which) from PBMCs. CDR3 protein: CSARDGPGLAGKETQYF. DNA of the CDR3: TGCAGTGCTAGAGACGGCCCGGGACTAGCGGGAAAAGAGACCCAGTACTTC.